These 23 T cell receptor beta chains originate from one sample sequenced in a study of Ad26.COV2.S vaccination and SARS-CoV-2 variants. Method: immunoSEQ multiplex PCR; TCRdb's copy keeps in-frame clones and lacks some. The sample shows 330,000 or so clones, 90% of them seen only once. Treatment denoted: roughly 19 received Ad26.COV2.S at low or high dose, single or two shots; 5 received placebo; per-sample allocation not given. Sampling was performed 63 days after the first vaccine or placebo injection. Sequences were derived from peripheral blood, sampled in a trial of Ad26.COV2.S vaccine versus placebo. These receptors were obtained from a person aged 18-65 years who received the Ad26.COV2.S COVID-19 vaccine or a placebo.

This clone was recorded a few times. V and J are TRBV5-1 and TRBJ1-2, with 7 bases that match TRBD1. Germline lookup yields CDR1 SGHRS and CDR2 YFSETQ. Trimming at V came to 0 bases and at J to 4 bases, leaving 9 bases not matched to a gene. The CDR3 covers 16 residues. CDR3 DNA sequence: TGCGCCAGCAGCTTGGCCGAGGGGGCGAAAGGCTATGGCTACACCTTC. The encoded protein is CASSLAEGAKGYGYTF.

The chain employs TRBV7-9 and TRBJ2-5, with 7 positions matching TRBD1. There are 16 residues in the CDR3. Losses at the gene ends were 5 bases for V and 2 bases for J; bases not matched to a gene: 11. Per the germline V gene, CDR1 is SEHNR and CDR2 is FQNEAQ (reference sequence). The DNA for the CDR3 is TGTGCCAGCAGCCAGAGTCCCCGGGACAGACAAGAGACCCAGTACTTC. It translates to CASSQSPRDRQETQYF.

The chain carries TRBV9 and TRBJ1-5; tentatively, D is TRBD1 (5 bases). Trimming removed 4 bases at V and 11 bases at J, with 19 bases between. Germline values: CDR1 SGDLS, CDR2 YYNGEE. The CDR3 consists of 14 residues. The CDR3 sequence is CASSPRGVVRTQHF. The CDR3 DNA follows: TGTGCCAGCAGCCCCCGGGGGGTTGTTCGGACCCAGCATTTT.

The chain couples TRBV6-6 to TRBJ2-7; possibly TRBD2 for D (6 bases). This CDR3 has 12 residues. Trimming stripped 5 bases from V and 7 bases from J, with 12 bases between. Germline lookup yields CDR1 MNHNY and CDR2 SVGAGI (reference sequence). DNA for the CDR3: TGTGCCAGCAGTCCTTATCGGGGGGAGCAGTACTTC. Its protein is CASSPYRGEQYF.

This chain's CDR3 is CASSQGFESVPLTLANEKLFF. As DNA, the CDR3 is TGTGCCAGCAGCCAAGGCTTTGAGAGCGTCCCCCTCACTTTAGCAAATGAAAAACTGTTTTTT. J is TRBJ1-4 and V is TRBV3-1 (or the pseudogene TRBV3-2); D not resolved. The CDR3 is 21 residues long. Germline-derived CDR1 and CDR2 are LGHDT and YNNKEL (reference sequence). V gave up 1 base and J gave up 5 bases, with 29 bases separating them.

The chain joins TRBV27 to TRBJ1-5; D not resolved. Germline V gene data show CDR1 as MNHEY and CDR2 as SMNVEV (reference sequence). CDR3 length: 15 amino acids. V lost 3 bases and J lost 0, with 9 bases in between. The CDR3 reads CASSFLRNSNQPQHF. The CDR3 DNA follows: TGTGCCAGCAGTTTTTTAAGGAATAGCAATCAGCCCCAGCATTTT.

The chain is built from TRBV2 and TRBJ2-5; 9 nucleotides align to TRBD2. Germline V gene sequence: CDR1 SNHLY, CDR2 FYNNEI. There are 15 residues in the CDR3. Trimming took 3 bases from V and 2 from J; bases not matched to a gene: 4. CDR3 residues: CASSDGLAQQETQYF. The CDR3 DNA sequence: TGTGCCAGCAGTGATGGACTAGCGCAACAAGAGACCCAGTACTTC.

This chain joins TRBV11-3 and TRBJ2-1, with D perhaps TRBD1 (5 bases). CDR1 and CDR2 from the germline V gene are SGHNT and YENEEA. Between the trimmed V and J ends, which lost 1 base and 0 bases, there was a span of 7 bases. The CDR3 contains 15 residues. In DNA, the CDR3 is TGTGCCAGCAGCTTAGCAGGGAACTCCTACAATGAGCAGTTCTTC. This gives the protein CASSLAGNSYNEQFF.

This chain connects TRBV27 to TRBJ1-1, with unresolved D. The CDR3 contains 12 residues. The V end was cut by 4 bases, the J end by 5 bases, with 8 bases between. Germline CDR1 is MNHEY and CDR2 is SMNVEV (reference sequence). CDR3 in amino acids: CASSSDGTEAFF. The CDR3 DNA reads as TGTGCCAGCAGTTCGGACGGGACTGAAGCTTTCTTT.

The gene calls are TRBV6-5 and TRBJ2-7; 7 nucleotides agree with TRBD1. The germline CDR1 and CDR2 sequences are MNHEY and SVGAGI. Unmatched junction bases numbered 7, after V lost 4 bases and J lost 1 base. The CDR3 covers 15 residues. The CDR3 reads CASSSLSGGSYEQYF. The CDR3 coding sequence is TGTGCCAGCAGTTCCCTCTCAGGGGGTTCCTACGAGCAGTACTTC.

The chain is built from TRBV6-6 and TRBJ1-6, with 7 bases matching TRBD1. There are 12 residues in the CDR3. The V gene's germline CDR1 is MNHNY and CDR2 SVGAGI (reference sequence). With 6 bases clipped from V and 9 bases from J, the junction kept 2 bases outside the gene matches. DNA of the CDR3: TGTGCCAGCAGGGACAGGAGTTCACCCCTCCACTTT. Its protein is CASRDRSSPLHF.

The chain uses TRBV19 and TRBJ2-4; D is possibly TRBD2 (5 bases). The CDR3 has 14 amino acids. Germline assignment: CDR1 LNHDA and CDR2 SQIVND (reference sequence). The V end lost 5 bases, the J end lost 0 bases, and 8 bases lay between the germline ends. CDR3 nucleotides: TGTGCCAGTAGTGTCGGACTAGCCAAAAACATTCAGTACTTC. Its translation is CASSVGLAKNIQYF.

This sequence joins TRBV25-1 and TRBJ1-1; a possible D gene is TRBD1 (5 bases). Germline lookup yields CDR1 MGHDK and CDR2 SYGVNS. V dropped 8 bases and J dropped 5 bases, with 15 bases sitting between them. This CDR3 is 13 amino acids long. CDR3 region: CASLRDLGTEAFF. The CDR3 nucleotides are TGTGCCAGCCTACGGGACTTGGGGACTGAAGCTTTCTTT.

This clone was counted a few times. The chain uses TRBV6-1 and TRBJ2-1, with TRBD2 matching 7 bases. CDR3 length: 17 amino acids. V shed 1 base and J 6 bases; nucleotides not matched to a gene: 12. Germline CDR1 and CDR2: MNHNS and SASEGT. CDR3 nucleotide sequence: TGTGCCAGCAGTGAAGTCGTAGGCAGCGGGGTTTCCAATGAGCAGTTCTTC. Translation gives CASSEVVGSGVSNEQFF.

V and J are TRBV12-5 and TRBJ1-2, with 8 bases lining up with TRBD1. The ends lost 2 bases at V and 1 base at J; junction bases unmatched: 9. CDR3 length: 17 residues. Germline CDR1 is LGHNT and CDR2 is FRNRAP. The DNA of the CDR3 is TGTGCTAGTGGTTTGACAACAGGACAGGGAAGTAACTATGGCTACACCTTC. This gives the protein CASGLTTGQGSNYGYTF.

The V gene is TRBV7-8, the J gene TRBJ2-3, with D perhaps TRBD1 or TRBD2 (6 bases each). This CDR3 contains 12 residues. Trimming took off 7 bases at V and 4 bases at J, with 9 bases between the two ends. CDR1 is SGHVS and CDR2 is FQNEAQ in the germline V gene. The CDR3 nucleotides are TGTGCCAGCATGGGGGGCCCAGATACGCAGTATTTT. Its protein is CASMGGPDTQYF.

The genes are TRBV7-9 and TRBJ1-1; D uncertain. CDR3 size: 13 residues. Germline values: CDR1 SEHNR, CDR2 FQNEAQ (reference sequence). V lost 5 bases and J lost 7, with 14 bases in between. CDR3 nucleotides: TGTGCCAGCAGCCTACGACGGGAGCTTGAAGCTTTCTTT. Translating gives CASSLRRELEAFF.

The chain employs TRBV4-2 and TRBJ1-2; no clear D gene. Germline lookup yields CDR1 LGHNA and CDR2 YNFKEQ. Deletions cut 0 bases from V and 3 bases from J, with 11 bases between. This CDR3 comprises 15 residues. In DNA, the CDR3 is TGTGCCAGCAGCCAAGAGTCCGGGTTTTACTATGGCTACACCTTC. This translates into CASSQESGFYYGYTF.

This rearrangement joins TRBV6-2 or TRBV6-3 to TRBJ1-2; D perhaps matches TRBD1 (5 bases). The CDR3 length is 16 residues. CDR1 MNHEY and CDR2 SVGEGT come from the germline V gene. V was pared by 0 bases and J by 6 bases, with 17 bases between. The CDR3 DNA follows: TGTGCCAGCAGTTACTCGATGGGGGTACGTGTGGATGGCTACACCTTC. Amino acids: CASSYSMGVRVDGYTF.

CDR3 bases: TGTGCCAGTAGTTCGGCTATGAACACTGAAGCTTTCTTT. Its translation is CASSSAMNTEAFF. V is TRBV19 and J is TRBJ1-1; D remains unclear. Germline V gene lookup returns CDR1 LNHDA and CDR2 SQIVND (reference sequence). The CDR3 loop spans 13 amino acids. V was trimmed by 5 bases and J by 0 bases, leaving 7 bases between them.

The chain is built from TRBV6-2 or TRBV6-3 and TRBJ2-5; 11 bases map to TRBD2. This CDR3 comprises 18 residues. V shed 2 bases, J shed 2 bases, and the junction held 10 bases outside the gene matches. Germline V gives CDR1 MNHEY, CDR2 SVGEGT. The chain's CDR3 is CASSYRVDIAGGQETQYF. CDR3 sequence (DNA): TGTGCCAGCAGTTACCGGGTGGATATAGCGGGGGGGCAAGAGACCCAGTACTTC.

As for this clone: Other DNA sequences of this sample code for an identical CDR3. The V call is TRBV29-1, the J call TRBJ1-2; a weak D match, TRBD1 (5 bases). V gave up 1 base and J gave up 4 bases, with 7 bases separating them. Germline V CDR1 and CDR2: SQVTM, ANQGSEA. There are 12 residues in the CDR3. The CDR3 spells CSVEGGGYGYTF. The CDR3 DNA sequence: TGCAGCGTTGAAGGGGGGGGCTATGGCTACACCTTC.

The V gene is TRBV4-3, the J gene TRBJ1-1; possibly TRBD1 for D (6 bases). The germline V and J ends were trimmed by 0 bases and 1 base, with 15 bases remaining between them. There are 17 residues in the CDR3. Germline V gives CDR1 LGHNA, CDR2 YSLEER. The CDR3 loop is CASSQEPAGGANTEAFF. DNA for the CDR3: TGCGCCAGCAGCCAAGAACCCGCCGGGGGGGCGAACACTGAAGCTTTCTTT.